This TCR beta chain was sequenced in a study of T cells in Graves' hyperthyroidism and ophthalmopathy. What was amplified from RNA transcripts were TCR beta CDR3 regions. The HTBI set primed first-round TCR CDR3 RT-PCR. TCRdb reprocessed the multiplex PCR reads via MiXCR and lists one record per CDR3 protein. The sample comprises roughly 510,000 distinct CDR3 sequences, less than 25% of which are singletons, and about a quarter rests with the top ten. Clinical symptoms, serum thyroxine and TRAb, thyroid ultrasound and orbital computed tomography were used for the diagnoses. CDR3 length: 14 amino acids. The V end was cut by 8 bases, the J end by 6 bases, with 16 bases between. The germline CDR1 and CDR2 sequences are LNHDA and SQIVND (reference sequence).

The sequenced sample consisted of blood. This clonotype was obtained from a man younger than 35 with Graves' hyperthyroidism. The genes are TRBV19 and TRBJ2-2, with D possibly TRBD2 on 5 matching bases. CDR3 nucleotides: TGTGCCAGTGGGCGGACTGGAGTGGCCGGGGAGCTGTTTTTT. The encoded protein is CASGRTGVAGELFF.